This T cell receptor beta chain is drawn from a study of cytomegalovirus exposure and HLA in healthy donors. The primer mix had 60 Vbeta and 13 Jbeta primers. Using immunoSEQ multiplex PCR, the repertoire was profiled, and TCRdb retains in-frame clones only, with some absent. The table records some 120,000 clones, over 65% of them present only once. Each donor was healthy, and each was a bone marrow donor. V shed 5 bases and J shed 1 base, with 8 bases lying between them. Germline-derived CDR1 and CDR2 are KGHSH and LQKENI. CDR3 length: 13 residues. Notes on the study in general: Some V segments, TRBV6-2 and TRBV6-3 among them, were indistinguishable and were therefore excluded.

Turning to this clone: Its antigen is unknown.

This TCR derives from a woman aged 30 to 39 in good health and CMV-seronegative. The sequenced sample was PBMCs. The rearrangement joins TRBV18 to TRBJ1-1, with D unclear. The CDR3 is CASSSLENTEAFF. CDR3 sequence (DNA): TGTGCCAGCTCATCCTTAGAGAACACTGAAGCTTTCTTT.